This T cell receptor (beta chain) was sequenced for a study of blood T cell repertoires in COVID-19. This clone was recorded at least ten times. Clones were sequenced by immunoSEQ multiplex PCR, and TCRdb holds only the in-frame ones, with some missing. This sample has fewer than 400,000 clones, with about nine tenths found just once. Germline values: CDR1 MGHRA, CDR2 YSYEKL. The length of the CDR3 is 17 residues. With 0 bases clipped from V and 5 bases from J, the junction kept 10 bases outside the gene matches. This TCR derives from a young man who had recovered from COVID-19. The chain is built from TRBV4-1 and TRBJ2-3; 8 nucleotides line up with TRBD2. The sample was PBMCs or T cells enriched from blood (not recorded which). CDR3 region: CASSQEELGLAGDTQYF. CDR3 in DNA: TGCGCCAGCAGCCAAGAAGAGCTAGGACTAGCAGGAGATACGCAGTATTTT.